This T cell receptor beta chain was sequenced for a study of graft-versus-host responses after intestinal transplantation. Findings and caveats of the study: GvH clones surfaced in recipient marrow, some emerging earlier in ileum or blood. Levels of circulating GvH clones at their peak were associated with early post-transplant HvG declines.

Produced via immunoSEQ multiplex PCR; TCRdb's table is partial and in-frame only. Of thousands of clones listed, more than 60% are singletons. Tissue from the graft was processed to free its intraepithelial and lamina propria lymphocytes. With respect to this clone: No antigen is known for it.

This clonotype was obtained from a human patient who received an intestinal transplant, so some T cells may come from the graft donor. The material sequenced was ileum tissue, taken approximately 55 days after transplant.

In DNA form, the CDR3 reads TGTGCCAGCAGTGAACTAGCGGGGTACCAAGAGACCCAGTACTTC. This codes for CASSELAGYQETQYF. V usage is TRBV2 and J usage is TRBJ2-5, with 9 bases matching TRBD2. Germline V gene sequence: CDR1 SNHLY, CDR2 FYNNEI. The CDR3 totals 15 residues. The V gene end was trimmed by 2 bases and the J gene end by 0 bases; junction bases not matched to a gene: 1.